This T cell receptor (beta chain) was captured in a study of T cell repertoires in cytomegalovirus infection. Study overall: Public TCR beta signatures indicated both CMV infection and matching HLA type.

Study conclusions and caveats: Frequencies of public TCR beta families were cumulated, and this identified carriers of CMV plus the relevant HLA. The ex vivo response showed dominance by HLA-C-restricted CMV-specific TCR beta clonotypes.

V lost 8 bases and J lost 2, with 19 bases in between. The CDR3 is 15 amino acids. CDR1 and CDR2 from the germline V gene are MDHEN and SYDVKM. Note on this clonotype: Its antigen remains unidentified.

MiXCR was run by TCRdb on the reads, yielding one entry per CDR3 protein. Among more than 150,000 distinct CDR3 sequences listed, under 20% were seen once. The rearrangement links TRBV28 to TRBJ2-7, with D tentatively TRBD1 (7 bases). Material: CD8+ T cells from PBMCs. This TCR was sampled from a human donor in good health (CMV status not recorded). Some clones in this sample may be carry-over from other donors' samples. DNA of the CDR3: TGTGCCAGCGTAGGGGCAGGGGGGTACCCCTACGAGCAGTACTTC. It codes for CASVGAGGYPYEQYF. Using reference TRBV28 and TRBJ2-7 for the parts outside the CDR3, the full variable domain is DVKVTQSSRYLVKRTGEKVFLECVQDMDHENMFWYRQDPGLGLRLIYFSYDVKMKEKGDIPEGYSVSREKKERFSLILESASTNQTSMYLCASVGAGGYPYEQYFGPGTRLTVT.